These T cell receptor beta chains were read from a single sample in a study of blood T cell repertoires in COVID-19. The method was immunoSEQ multiplex PCR; TCRdb's version includes in-frame clones alone and lacks a portion of them. The sample records some 60,000 clones, more than 65% being singletons. Sequences were obtained from peripheral blood. The receptors were gathered from an elderly man with COVID-19, enrolled during active disease. The CDR3 runs from the conserved cysteine through the conserved F or W. The order of the fields is V gene, J gene, clone size, D gene, CDR3 protein, CDR3 DNA. The D gene is left open where the match is weak. Clone size is stated in some rows and not others, as once, few, many or a class when expanded.

V: TRBV6-4
J: TRBJ1-4
size: NA
D: TRBD1
CDR3: CASSESGTGSEKLFF
DNA: TGTGCCAGCAGTGAATCGGGGACAGGGAGTGAAAAACTGTTTTTT

V: TRBV24-1
J: TRBJ1-1
size: NA
D: NA
CDR3: CATSDSSGANTEAFF
DNA: TGTGCCACCAGTGATTCTTCAGGGGCAAACACTGAAGCTTTCTTT

V: TRBV5-4
J: TRBJ1-6
size: NA
D: NA
CDR3: CASSLAGRAGDSPLHF
DNA: TGTGCCAGCAGCTTGGCCGGGAGAGCTGGGGATTCACCCCTCCACTTT

V: TRBV7-9
J: TRBJ2-4
size: NA
D: TRBD2
CDR3: CASSLDLAGEGDIQYF
DNA: TGTGCCAGCAGCTTAGACCTAGCGGGCGAGGGGGACATTCAGTACTTC

V: TRBV5-1
J: TRBJ2-1
size: NA
D: NA
CDR3: CASRITGAQQFF
DNA: TGCGCCAGCAGGATCACTGGGGCTCAGCAGTTCTTC

V: TRBV29-1
J: TRBJ1-2
size: NA
D: TRBD1
CDR3: CSVSGQARGGYTF
DNA: TGCAGCGTTAGCGGACAGGCGCGGGGTGGCTACACCTTC

V: TRBV7-8
J: TRBJ1-4
size: NA
D: NA
CDR3: CASSPRNRDGGEKLFF
DNA: TGTGCCAGCAGCCCGCGGAACAGGGATGGCGGTGAAAAACTGTTTTTT

V: TRBV6-1
J: TRBJ1-2
size: few
D: NA
CDR3: CASSEASQIYGYTF
DNA: TGTGCCAGCAGTGAAGCTTCCCAGATTTATGGCTACACCTTC

V: TRBV9
J: TRBJ2-1
size: NA
D: TRBD2
CDR3: CASSARLAGFYNEQFF
DNA: TGTGCCAGCAGTGCCCGACTAGCGGGCTTTTACAATGAGCAGTTCTTC

V: TRBV4-2
J: TRBJ2-5
size: few
D: TRBD2
CDR3: CASSQLGTSGGEETQYF
DNA: TGTGCCAGCAGCCAGTTAGGGACTAGCGGGGGCGAAGAGACCCAGTACTTC

V: TRBV5-1
J: TRBJ2-5
size: NA
D: TRBD1
CDR3: CASSTGQLQETQYF
DNA: TGCGCCAGCAGCACGGGACAGCTACAAGAGACCCAGTACTTC

V: TRBV5-1
J: TRBJ1-3
size: once
D: TRBD1
CDR3: CASGSGQGSGNTIYF
DNA: TGCGCCAGCGGCTCCGGACAGGGATCTGGAAACACCATATATTTT

V: TRBV3-1/TRBV3-2
J: TRBJ2-3
size: NA
D: NA
CDR3: CASSPPASPDTQYF
DNA: TGTGCCAGCAGCCCCCCCGCTAGCCCCGATACGCAGTATTTT

V: TRBV7-2
J: TRBJ1-2
size: NA
D: TRBD1
CDR3: CASSYDRGGYGYTF
DNA: TGTGCCAGCAGCTACGACAGGGGTGGCTATGGCTACACCTTC

V: TRBV20-1
J: TRBJ2-1
size: NA
D: NA
CDR3: CSASDWFF
DNA: TGCAGTGCTAGCGACTGGTTCTTC

V: TRBV5-1
J: TRBJ1-6
size: NA
D: TRBD1
CDR3: CASSLEGAGYSPLHF
DNA: TGCGCCAGCAGCTTAGAGGGGGCTGGATATTCACCCCTCCACTTT

V: TRBV9
J: TRBJ1-1
size: NA
D: TRBD1
CDR3: CASSVWDRGGTEAFF
DNA: TGTGCCAGCAGCGTATGGGACAGGGGTGGCACTGAAGCTTTCTTT

V: TRBV4-1
J: TRBJ1-1
size: NA
D: NA
CDR3: CASSQAPQGFGTEAFF
DNA: TGCGCCAGCAGCCAAGCCCCGCAGGGTTTTGGCACTGAAGCTTTCTTT

V: TRBV7-2
J: TRBJ1-4
size: NA
D: NA
CDR3: CASSLRREGEKLFF
DNA: TGTGCCAGCAGCTTACGCAGGGAGGGGGAAAAACTGTTTTTT

V: TRBV9
J: TRBJ1-1
size: NA
D: TRBD1
CDR3: CASSADRGAEAFF
DNA: TGTGCCAGCAGCGCGGACAGGGGAGCTGAAGCTTTCTTT

V: TRBV2
J: TRBJ1-5
size: NA
D: TRBD1
CDR3: CASSKTLTGRGQPQHF
DNA: TGTGCCAGCAGTAAAACTTTGACAGGGAGAGGTCAGCCCCAGCATTTT

V: TRBV15
J: TRBJ2-7
size: NA
D: TRBD1
CDR3: CATSRDRGYEQYF
DNA: TGTGCCACCAGCAGAGACAGGGGGTACGAGCAGTACTTC

V: TRBV11-2
J: TRBJ1-2
size: NA
D: NA
CDR3: CASSLASGAGLVGYTF
DNA: TGTGCCAGCAGCTTAGCTTCCGGCGCAGGCCTCGTGGGCTACACCTTC

V: TRBV18
J: TRBJ1-4
size: NA
D: NA
CDR3: CASSPPGDAEKLFF
DNA: TGTGCCAGCTCACCACCAGGAGACGCTGAAAAACTGTTTTTT

V: TRBV7-8
J: TRBJ2-1
size: NA
D: TRBD2
CDR3: CASSPGRAGGRNEQFF
DNA: TGTGCCAGCAGCCCGGGTAGAGCGGGAGGACGCAATGAGCAGTTCTTC